This record looks at one T cell receptor (beta chain) sequence and its context. Using immunoSEQ multiplex PCR, the repertoire was profiled, and TCRdb retains in-frame clones only, with some absent. Of tens of thousands of clones in the sample, 90% were seen once. The sample is drawn from a study of blood T cell repertoires in COVID-19. Study as a whole: Spain, Italy and the United States supplied samples that represented acute and convalescent COVID-19. T cells, B-cell-depleted T cells, or PBMCs supplied cDNA or gDNA.

Unmatched junction bases numbered 2, after V lost 3 bases and J lost 1 base. CDR1 and CDR2 from the germline V gene are SQVTM and ANQGSEA. CDR3 length: 13 amino acids. V and J are TRBV29-1 and TRBJ1-1, with 7 bases matching TRBD1. Sequencing used peripheral blood. This clonotype was obtained from a human donor in a cohort sampled during active COVID-19. The CDR3 nucleotides read TGCAGCGTTGAGTCAGGGGGGAACACTGAAGCTTTCTTT. This gives the protein CSVESGGNTEAFF. Combining the CDR3 with reference TRBV29-1 and TRBJ1-1 gives the whole variable domain SAVISQKPSRDICQRGTSLTIQCQVDSQVTMMFWYRQQPGQSLTLIATANQGSEATYESGFVIDKFPISRPNLTFSTLTVSNMSPEDSSIYLCSVESGGNTEAFFGQGTRLTVV.